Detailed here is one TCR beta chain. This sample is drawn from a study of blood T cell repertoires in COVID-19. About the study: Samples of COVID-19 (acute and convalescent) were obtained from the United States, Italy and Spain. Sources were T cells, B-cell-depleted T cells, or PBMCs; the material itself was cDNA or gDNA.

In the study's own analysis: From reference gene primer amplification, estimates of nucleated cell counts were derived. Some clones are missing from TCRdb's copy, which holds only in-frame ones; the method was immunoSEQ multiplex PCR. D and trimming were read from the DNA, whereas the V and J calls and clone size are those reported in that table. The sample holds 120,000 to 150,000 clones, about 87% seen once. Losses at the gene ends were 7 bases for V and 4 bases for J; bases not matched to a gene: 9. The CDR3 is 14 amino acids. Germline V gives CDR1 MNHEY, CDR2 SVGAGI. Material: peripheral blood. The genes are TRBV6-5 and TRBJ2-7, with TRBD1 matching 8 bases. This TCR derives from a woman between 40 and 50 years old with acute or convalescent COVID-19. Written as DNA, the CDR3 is TGTGCCAGCACAACCGGGACAGGCGTTTACGAGCAGTACTTC. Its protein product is CASTTGTGVYEQYF.